This TCR beta chain appears in the sequencing data of a study of radiotherapy plus CTLA-4 blockade in lung cancer. Study summary: Disease control was present in 30% to 40% of patients, and objective responses in under 20%.

Study-wide points: Early blood T cell clone dynamics reportedly forecast response best, with interferon-beta. Radiotherapy plus ipilimumab was followed by expansion in blood of tumor-derived TCR clones.

The germline gives CDR1 MNHNS, CDR2 SASEGT. This CDR3 comprises 15 residues. V was trimmed by 5 bases and J by 5 bases, leaving 18 bases between them. Focal radiation plus CTLA-4 blockade with ipilimumab was administered to patients who had chemo-refractory metastatic non-small-cell lung cancer. This clone was found once. Its cognate antigen is unknown. Sequenced by immunoSEQ multiplex PCR; TCRdb stores in-frame clones only, minus some. The data contain tens of thousands of clones, about 81% of them singletons. The sample consisted of peripheral blood, taken from a patient treated with radiotherapy plus ipilimumab. The sequence came from a human donor with non-small cell lung cancer that progressed on radiotherapy plus ipilimumab. The gene calls are TRBV6-1 and TRBJ1-1; D call uncertain. This CDR3 reads CASSITRRGGTEAFF. The CDR3 bases are TGTGCCAGCAGTATAACCCGCCGGGGAGGGACTGAAGCTTTCTTT.